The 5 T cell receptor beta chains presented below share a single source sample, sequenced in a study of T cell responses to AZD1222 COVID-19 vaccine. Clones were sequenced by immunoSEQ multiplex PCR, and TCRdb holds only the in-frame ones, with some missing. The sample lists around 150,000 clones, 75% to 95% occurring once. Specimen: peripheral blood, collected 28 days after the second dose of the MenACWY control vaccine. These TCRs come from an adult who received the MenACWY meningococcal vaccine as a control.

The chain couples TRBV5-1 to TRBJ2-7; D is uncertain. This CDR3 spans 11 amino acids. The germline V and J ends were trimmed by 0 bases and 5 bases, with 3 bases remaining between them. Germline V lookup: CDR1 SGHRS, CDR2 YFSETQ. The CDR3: CASSLAHEQYF. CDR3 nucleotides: TGCGCCAGCAGCTTGGCCCACGAGCAGTACTTC.

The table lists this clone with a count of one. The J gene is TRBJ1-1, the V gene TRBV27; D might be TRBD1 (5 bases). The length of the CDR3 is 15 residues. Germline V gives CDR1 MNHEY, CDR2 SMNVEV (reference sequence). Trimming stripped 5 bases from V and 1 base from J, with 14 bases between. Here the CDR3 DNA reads TGTGCCAGCAGTAAAAACTGGGGGGGGAACACTGAAGCTTTCTTT. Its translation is CASSKNWGGNTEAFF.

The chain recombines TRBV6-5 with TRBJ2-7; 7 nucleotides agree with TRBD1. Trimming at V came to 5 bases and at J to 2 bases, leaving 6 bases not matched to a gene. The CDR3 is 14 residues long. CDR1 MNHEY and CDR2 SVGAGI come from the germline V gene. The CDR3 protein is CASSRGQSTYEQYF. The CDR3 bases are TGTGCCAGCAGTAGGGGACAGAGCACCTACGAGCAGTACTTC.

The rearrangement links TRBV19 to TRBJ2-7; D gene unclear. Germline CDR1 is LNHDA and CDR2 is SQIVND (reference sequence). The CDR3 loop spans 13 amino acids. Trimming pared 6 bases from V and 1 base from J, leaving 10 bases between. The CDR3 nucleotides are TGTGCCAGTAGGGCTGACCAATCCTACGAGCAGTACTTC. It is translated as CASRADQSYEQYF. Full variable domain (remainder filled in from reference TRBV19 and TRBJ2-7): DGGITQSPKYLFRKEGQNVTLSCEQNLNHDAMYWYRQDPGQGLRLIYYSQIVNDFQKGDIAEGYSVSREKKESFPLTVTSAQKNPTAFYLCASRADQSYEQYFGPGTRLTVT.

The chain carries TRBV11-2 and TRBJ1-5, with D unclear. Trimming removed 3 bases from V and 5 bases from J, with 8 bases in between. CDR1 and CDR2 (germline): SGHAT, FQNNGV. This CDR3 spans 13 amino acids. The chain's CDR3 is CASSFQVDQPQHF. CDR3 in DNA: TGTGCCAGCAGCTTCCAGGTGGATCAGCCCCAGCATTTT.